These 19 T cell receptor beta chains share one sample of origin, sequenced in a study of blood T cell repertoires in COVID-19. Here immunoSEQ multiplex PCR was the method, and the copy in TCRdb shows in-frame clones only, minus some. The sample consists of about 100,000 clones, roughly 80% of them appearing once. Source material: peripheral blood. All receptors come from a man between 65 and 80 years old with active or convalescent COVID-19.

The rearrangement links TRBV5-1 to TRBJ2-1; D remains ambiguous. Between the trimmed V and J ends, which lost 6 bases and 4 bases, there was a span of 17 bases. The CDR3 contains 15 residues. Germline V CDR1 and CDR2: SGHRS, YFSETQ. CDR3 DNA sequence: TGCGCCAGCACTCACGGTTGGTTACCGTACAATGAGCAGTTCTTC. As protein: CASTHGWLPYNEQFF.

The chain employs TRBV11-2 and TRBJ1-6; no definite D call. Germline V CDR1 and CDR2: SGHAT, FQNNGV. V was trimmed by 5 bases and J by 7 bases, leaving 9 bases between them. CDR3 length: 13 amino acids. This CDR3 reads CASSLSGNSPLHF. The CDR3 DNA sequence: TGTGCCAGCAGCCTAAGCGGGAATTCACCCCTCCACTTT.

This clone has just a few counts. The chain combines TRBV3-1 (or the pseudogene TRBV3-2) with TRBJ1-5; D gene unclear. Looked up from germline, CDR1 is LGHDT and CDR2 is YNNKEL (reference sequence). V was shortened by 8 bases and J by 4 bases, with 15 bases between the two germline ends. The CDR3 covers 14 residues. Here the CDR3 reads CASALGSGNQPQHF. The CDR3 DNA sequence: TGTGCCAGCGCACTTGGGAGCGGTAATCAGCCCCAGCATTTT.

This clone was found once. This sequence joins TRBV6-5 and TRBJ2-2; D may be TRBD1 (8 bases). Germline assignment: CDR1 MNHEY and CDR2 SVGAGI. This CDR3 contains 13 residues. V was pared by 7 bases and J by 6 bases, with 12 bases between. CDR3 residues: CASNTGGAGELFF. CDR3 nucleotides: TGTGCCAGCAATACAGGGGGGGCCGGGGAGCTGTTTTTT.

V gene TRBV6-1 combines with J gene TRBJ2-7; TRBD1 matches at 7 bases. The V and J ends lost 4 bases and 3 bases, in that order; junction bases with no gene match: 12. CDR3 size: 16 residues. Germline V CDR1 and CDR2: MNHNS, SASEGT. CDR3 sequence: CASSAKGTATHYEQYF. The CDR3 DNA sequence: TGTGCCAGCAGTGCAAAAGGGACAGCCACCCACTACGAGCAGTACTTC.

The chain combines TRBV3-1 (or the pseudogene TRBV3-2) with TRBJ2-7; a possible D gene is TRBD2 (5 bases). In germline, CDR1 is LGHDT, CDR2 YNNKEL (reference sequence). Trimming pared 4 bases from V and 1 base from J, leaving 14 bases between. The CDR3 covers 15 residues. CDR3 protein: CASSLNGRGSYEQYF. The CDR3, as DNA: TGTGCCAGCAGCCTGAACGGTCGAGGGTCCTACGAGCAGTACTTC.

The chain couples TRBV24-1 to TRBJ1-1, with D uncertain. V was clipped by 8 bases and J by 1 base, with 13 bases between them. Germline-derived CDR1 and CDR2 are KGHDR and SFDVKD. This CDR3 comprises 14 residues. The CDR3 here is CATNGKQTNTEAFF. In DNA, the CDR3 is TGTGCCACCAACGGGAAGCAAACGAACACTGAAGCTTTCTTT.

V usage is TRBV3-1 (or the pseudogene TRBV3-2) and J usage is TRBJ1-1; D unclear. Between the trimmed V and J ends, which lost 3 bases and 4 bases, there was a span of 12 bases. The CDR3 is 14 amino acids. Looked up from germline, CDR1 is LGHDT and CDR2 is YNNKEL (reference sequence). The CDR3 sequence: CASSQDYRATEAFF. DNA of the CDR3: TGTGCCAGCAGCCAGGACTACAGAGCCACTGAAGCTTTCTTT.

This sequence joins TRBV28 and TRBJ1-5; D perhaps matches TRBD1 (6 bases). The CDR3 is 14 residues long. Trimming pared 6 bases from V and 2 bases from J, leaving 11 bases between. Germline V CDR1 and CDR2: MDHEN, SYDVKM. The CDR3 DNA reads as TGTGCCAGCAGCAAGGACAGTCGCAATCAGCCCCAGCATTTT. It specifies CASSKDSRNQPQHF.

This clone has at least ten counts. The gene calls are TRBV6-5 and TRBJ1-4, with TRBD1 as a possible D gene (6 bases). The CDR3 sequence is 13 residues long. Germline V gene data show CDR1 as MNHEY and CDR2 as SVGAGI. V was clipped by 6 bases and J by 8 bases, with 13 bases between them. CDR3 residues: CASSERTAEKLFF. CDR3 sequence (DNA): TGTGCCAGCAGCGAGAGGACAGCAGAAAAACTGTTTTTT.

This chain connects TRBV7-2 to TRBJ2-7; tentatively, D is TRBD2 (7 bases). Trimming left V 1 base short and J 4 bases short, with 14 bases between. Per germline, CDR1 SGHTA and CDR2 FQGNSA. The length of the CDR3 is 15 residues. The CDR3 protein is CASSLGTGRGYEQYF. The DNA of the CDR3 is TGTGCCAGCAGCTTAGGCACAGGGAGGGGTTACGAGCAGTACTTC.

Worth noting for this clone: Other DNA sequences of this sample code for an identical CDR3. The gene calls are TRBV19 and TRBJ1-2; maybe TRBD1 (5 bases). The germline V gene has CDR1 LNHDA and CDR2 SQIVND (reference sequence). V lost 3 bases, J lost 5 bases, and 7 bases lay in between. This CDR3 is built from 12 residues. The CDR3 protein is CASSIAGYGYTF. The DNA of the CDR3 is TGTGCCAGTAGTATCGCAGGGTATGGCTACACCTTC.

The chain combines TRBV2 with TRBJ1-2, with unresolved D. V gave up 7 bases and J gave up 7 bases, with 22 bases separating them. CDR1 is SNHLY, CDR2 FYNNEI, per germline. The CDR3 extends over 15 amino acids. CDR3 residues: CASNQDPGWSVGYTF. The CDR3 coding sequence is TGTGCCAGCAACCAGGACCCGGGGTGGAGTGTTGGCTACACCTTC.

This clone was seen more than once but under ten times. The chain couples TRBV10-3 to TRBJ1-4; no firm D call. This CDR3 comprises 16 residues. V lost 0 bases and J lost 5, with 13 bases in between. CDR1 and CDR2 (germline): ENHRY, SYGVKD. CDR3 DNA sequence: TGTGCCATCAGTGAGTCGAGCCCCCTATCGAATGAAAAACTGTTTTTT. Its protein product is CAISESSPLSNEKLFF.

The gene calls are TRBV25-1 and TRBJ2-7, with TRBD1 matching over 7 bases. The CDR3 runs 13 residues. V trimming: 6 bases; J trimming: 5 bases; junction bases outside the gene matches: 7. Germline CDR1 MGHDK, CDR2 SYGVNS. CDR3 protein: CASRRQGAHEQYF. CDR3 DNA sequence: TGTGCCAGCAGAAGACAGGGTGCGCACGAGCAGTACTTC.

This clone was recorded a few times. The rearrangement joins TRBV30 to TRBJ1-2; D gene uncertain. Trimming removed 2 bases at V and 1 base at J, with 2 bases between. The CDR3 length is 11 residues. Germline CDR1 reads GTSNPN; CDR2 reads SVGIG (reference sequence). The CDR3 sequence: CAWSRNYGYTF. The CDR3 coding sequence is TGTGCCTGGAGTCGTAACTATGGCTACACCTTC.

About this clone: At one of its ends the junction is not consistent with the germline gene, which may arise from a read error. V usage is TRBV5-1 and J usage is TRBJ1-1; 7 bases fit TRBD1. Germline values: CDR1 SGHRS, CDR2 YFSETQ. This CDR3 spans 13 amino acids. The CDR3 is CASSQTGNAEAFF. The CDR3 DNA is TGCGCCAGCAGCCAGACAGGGAACGCTGAAGCTTTCTTT.

The chain combines TRBV4-3 with TRBJ2-3; TRBD1 is a possible D gene (6 bases). Germline V gene data show CDR1 as LGHNA and CDR2 as YSLEER. The V gene lost 0 bases and the J gene lost 2 bases, with 15 bases spanning the gap. CDR3 length equals 17 residues. CDR3 amino acids: CASSQDRAGDPTDTQYF. The CDR3 DNA reads TGCGCCAGCAGCCAAGATAGGGCAGGGGACCCCACAGATACGCAGTATTTT.

This clone was detected a few times. The chain has TRBV6-2 or TRBV6-3 and TRBJ1-6, with D possibly matching TRBD1 (6 bases). From germline, CDR1 is MNHEY and CDR2 SVGEGT. The CDR3 has 15 amino acids. Trimming took 5 bases from V and 8 from J, leaving 16 bases between them. For the CDR3, the DNA is TGTGCCAGCAGTCGCCCACAGGGCGAGGATTCACCCCTCCACTTT. This gives the protein CASSRPQGEDSPLHF.